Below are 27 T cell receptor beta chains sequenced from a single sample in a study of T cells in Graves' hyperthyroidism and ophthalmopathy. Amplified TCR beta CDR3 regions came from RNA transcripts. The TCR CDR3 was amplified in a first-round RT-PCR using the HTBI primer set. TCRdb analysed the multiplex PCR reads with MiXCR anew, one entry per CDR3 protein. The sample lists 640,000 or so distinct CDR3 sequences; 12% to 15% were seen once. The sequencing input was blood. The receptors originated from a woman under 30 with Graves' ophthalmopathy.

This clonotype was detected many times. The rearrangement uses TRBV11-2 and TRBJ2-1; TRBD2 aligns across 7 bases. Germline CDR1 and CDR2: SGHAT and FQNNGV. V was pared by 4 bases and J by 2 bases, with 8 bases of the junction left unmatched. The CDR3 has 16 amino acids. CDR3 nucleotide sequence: TGTGCCAGCAGCTCCCCAAAGGGGAGGGCCTACAATGAGCAGTTCTTC. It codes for CASSSPKGRAYNEQFF.

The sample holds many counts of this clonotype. DNA of the CDR3: TGTGCCAGCAGCATACCCTTCGGACTAGCGGGAGTGGGAGAGACCCAGTACTTC. Residues: CASSIPFGLAGVGETQYF. The V gene is TRBV7-9, the J gene TRBJ2-5; TRBD2 matches at 13 bases. With 5 bases clipped from V and 4 bases from J, the junction kept 13 bases outside the gene matches. The CDR3 runs to 18 residues. In germline, CDR1 is SEHNR, CDR2 FQNEAQ (reference sequence).

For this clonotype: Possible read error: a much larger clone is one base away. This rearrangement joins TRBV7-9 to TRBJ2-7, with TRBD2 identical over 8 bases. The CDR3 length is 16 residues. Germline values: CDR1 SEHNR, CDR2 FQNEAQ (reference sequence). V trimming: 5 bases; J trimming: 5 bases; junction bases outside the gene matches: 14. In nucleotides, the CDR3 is TGTGCCAGCAGCACACAACTAGCTAGCGGGTACCACGAGCAGTACTTC. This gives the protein CASSTQLASGYHEQYF. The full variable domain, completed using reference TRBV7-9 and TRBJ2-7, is DTGVSQNPRHKITKRGQNVTFRCDPISEHNRLYWYRQTLGQGPEFLTYFQNEAQLEKSRLLSDRFSAERPKGSFSTLEIQRTEQGDSAMYLCASSTQLASGYHEQYFGPGTRLTVT.

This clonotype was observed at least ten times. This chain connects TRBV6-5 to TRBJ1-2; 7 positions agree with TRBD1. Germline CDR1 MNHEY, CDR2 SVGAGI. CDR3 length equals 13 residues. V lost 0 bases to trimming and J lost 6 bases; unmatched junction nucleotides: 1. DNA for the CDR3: TGTGCCAGCAGTTACTCGACAGGGCATGGCTACACCTTC. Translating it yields CASSYSTGHGYTF.

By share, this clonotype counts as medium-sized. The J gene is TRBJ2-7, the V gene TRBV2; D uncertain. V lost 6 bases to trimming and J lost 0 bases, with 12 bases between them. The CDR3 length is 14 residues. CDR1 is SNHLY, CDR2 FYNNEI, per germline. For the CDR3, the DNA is TGTGCCAGCAGCCTTGACTGGAGCTCCTACGAGCAGTACTTC. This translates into CASSLDWSSYEQYF. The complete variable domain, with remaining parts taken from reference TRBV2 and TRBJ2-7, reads EPEVTQTPSHQVTQMGQEVILRCVPISNHLYFYWYRQILGQKVEFLVSFYNNEISEKSEIFDDQFSVERPDGSNFTLKIRSTKLEDSAMYFCASSLDWSSYEQYFGPGTRLTVT.

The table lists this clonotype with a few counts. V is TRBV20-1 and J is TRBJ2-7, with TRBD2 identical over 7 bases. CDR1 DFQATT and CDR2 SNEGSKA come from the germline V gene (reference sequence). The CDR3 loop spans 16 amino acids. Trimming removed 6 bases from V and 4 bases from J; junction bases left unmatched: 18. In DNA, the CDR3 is TGCAGTGCCATTCCCACGGCGGGAGAGTTCCGGTACGAGCAGTACTTC. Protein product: CSAIPTAGEFRYEQYF.

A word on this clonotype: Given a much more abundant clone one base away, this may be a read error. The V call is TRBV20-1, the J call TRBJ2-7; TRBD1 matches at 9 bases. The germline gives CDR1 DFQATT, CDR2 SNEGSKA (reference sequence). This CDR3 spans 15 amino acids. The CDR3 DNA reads TGCAGTGCTGCCCTAGGGACAGGGTTTTCCTACAAGCAGTACTTC. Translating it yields CSAALGTGFSYKQYF.

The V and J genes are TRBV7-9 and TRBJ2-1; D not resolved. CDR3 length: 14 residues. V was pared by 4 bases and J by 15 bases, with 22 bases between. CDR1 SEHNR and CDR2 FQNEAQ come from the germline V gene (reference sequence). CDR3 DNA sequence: TGTGCCAGCAGCTCCTCGCTGGGCCTTCTCGTGGTGTTCTTC. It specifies CASSSSLGLLVVFF. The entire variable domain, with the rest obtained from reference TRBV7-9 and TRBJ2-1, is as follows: DTGVSQNPRHKITKRGQNVTFRCDPISEHNRLYWYRQTLGQGPEFLTYFQNEAQLEKSRLLSDRFSAERPKGSFSTLEIQRTEQGDSAMYLCASSSSLGLLVVFFGPGTRLTVL.

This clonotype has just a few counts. The CDR3: CSASSWDREGYEQYF. The CDR3 region has the DNA TGCAGTGCTTCCAGCTGGGACAGGGAGGGATACGAGCAGTACTTC. The chain couples TRBV20-1 to TRBJ2-7; the match to TRBD1 covers 9 bases. From germline, CDR1 is DFQATT and CDR2 SNEGSKA (reference sequence). The CDR3 contains 15 residues. J lost 4 bases, V lost 5 bases, and 12 bases had no gene match.

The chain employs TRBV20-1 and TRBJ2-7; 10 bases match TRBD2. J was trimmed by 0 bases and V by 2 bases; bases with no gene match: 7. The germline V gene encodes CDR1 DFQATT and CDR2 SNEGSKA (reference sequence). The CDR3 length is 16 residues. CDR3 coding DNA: TGCAGTGCTAGAAAGACTAGCGGGCTGAGCTCCTACGAGCAGTACTTC. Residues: CSARKTSGLSSYEQYF.

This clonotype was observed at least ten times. The CDR3 region is CASRSTRQVFTYGYTF. CDR3 bases: TGTGCCAGCAGGTCAACGAGGCAGGTCTTCACCTATGGCTACACCTTC. This chain uses TRBV2 with TRBJ1-2; the D is unclear. V dropped 6 bases and J dropped 4 bases, with 21 bases sitting between them. The CDR3 has 16 residues. Germline V gene sequence: CDR1 SNHLY, CDR2 FYNNEI.

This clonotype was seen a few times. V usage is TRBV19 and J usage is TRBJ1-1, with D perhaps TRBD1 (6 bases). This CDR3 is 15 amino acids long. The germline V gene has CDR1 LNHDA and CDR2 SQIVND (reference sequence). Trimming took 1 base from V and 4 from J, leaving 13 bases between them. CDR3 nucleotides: TGTGCCAGTAGTATAGTCGGTTGGGGGGCCACTGAAGCTTTCTTT. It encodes CASSIVGWGATEAFF.

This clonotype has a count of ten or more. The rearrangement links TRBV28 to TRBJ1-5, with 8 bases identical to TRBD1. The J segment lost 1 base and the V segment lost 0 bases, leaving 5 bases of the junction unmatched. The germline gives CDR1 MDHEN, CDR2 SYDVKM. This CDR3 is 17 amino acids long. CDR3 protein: CASSLWGRGRSNQPQHF. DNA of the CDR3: TGTGCCAGCAGTTTATGGGGCAGGGGGCGAAGCAATCAGCCCCAGCATTTT.

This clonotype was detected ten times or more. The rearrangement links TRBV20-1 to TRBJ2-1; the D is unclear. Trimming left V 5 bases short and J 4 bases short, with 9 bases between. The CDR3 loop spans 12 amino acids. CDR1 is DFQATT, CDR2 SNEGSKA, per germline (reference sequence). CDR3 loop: CSAPGPYNEQFF. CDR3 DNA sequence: TGCAGTGCTCCCGGGCCGTACAATGAGCAGTTCTTC.

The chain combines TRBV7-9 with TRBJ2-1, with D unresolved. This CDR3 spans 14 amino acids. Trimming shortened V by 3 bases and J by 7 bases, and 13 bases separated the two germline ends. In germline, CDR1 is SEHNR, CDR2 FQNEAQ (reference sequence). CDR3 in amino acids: CASSFYRDGNEQFF. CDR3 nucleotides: TGTGCCAGCAGCTTTTATCGAGACGGGAATGAGCAGTTCTTC.

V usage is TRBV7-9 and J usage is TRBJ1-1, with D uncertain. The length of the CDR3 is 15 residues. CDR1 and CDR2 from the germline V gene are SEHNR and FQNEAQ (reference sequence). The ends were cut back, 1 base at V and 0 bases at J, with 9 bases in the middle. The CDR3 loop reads CASSLEPSMNTEAFF. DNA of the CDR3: TGTGCCAGCAGCTTAGAGCCGAGCATGAACACTGAAGCTTTCTTT.

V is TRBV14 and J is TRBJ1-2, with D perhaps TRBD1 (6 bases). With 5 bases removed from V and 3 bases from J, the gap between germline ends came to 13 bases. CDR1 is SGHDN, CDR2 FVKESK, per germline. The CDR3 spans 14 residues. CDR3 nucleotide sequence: TGTGCCAGCAGCGTTACAGGGACGGACTATGGCTACACCTTC. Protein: CASSVTGTDYGYTF.

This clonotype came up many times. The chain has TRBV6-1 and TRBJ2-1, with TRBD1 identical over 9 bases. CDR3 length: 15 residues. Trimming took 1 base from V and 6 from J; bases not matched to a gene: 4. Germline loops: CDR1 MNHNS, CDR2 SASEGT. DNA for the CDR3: TGTGCCAGCAGTGAAGTGTGGACAGGGGCCAATGAGCAGTTCTTC. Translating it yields CASSEVWTGANEQFF.

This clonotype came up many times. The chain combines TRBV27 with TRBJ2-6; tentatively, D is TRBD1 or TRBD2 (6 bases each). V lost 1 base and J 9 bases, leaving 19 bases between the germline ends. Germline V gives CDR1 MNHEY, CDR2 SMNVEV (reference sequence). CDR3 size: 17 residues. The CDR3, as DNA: TGTGCCAGCAGTTTATTGGGAGGAGGGGGGTCGATCAACGTCCTGACTTTC. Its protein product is CASSLLGGGGSINVLTF.

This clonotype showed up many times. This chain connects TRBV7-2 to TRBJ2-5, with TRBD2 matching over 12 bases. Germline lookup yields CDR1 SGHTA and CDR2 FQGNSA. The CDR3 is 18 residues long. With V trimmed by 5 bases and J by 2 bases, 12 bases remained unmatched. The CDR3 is CASSQPLETSGGQETQYF. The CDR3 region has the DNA TGTGCCAGCAGCCAACCCTTAGAGACTAGCGGGGGACAAGAGACCCAGTACTTC.

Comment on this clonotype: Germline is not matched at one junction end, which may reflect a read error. The CDR3 region has the DNA TGTGCCGGCAGCTTGGCGACTGAAGCTTTCTTT. This gives the protein CAGSLATEAFF. The chain employs TRBV5-6 and TRBJ1-1; D is uncertain. This CDR3 has 11 amino acids. CDR1 and CDR2 from the germline V gene are SGHDT and YYEEEE.

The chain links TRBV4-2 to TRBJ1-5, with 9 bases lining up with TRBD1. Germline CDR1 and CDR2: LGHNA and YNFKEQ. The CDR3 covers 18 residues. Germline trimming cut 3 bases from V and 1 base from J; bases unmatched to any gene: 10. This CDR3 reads CASSQYGPGTGSNQPQHF. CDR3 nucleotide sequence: TGTGCCAGCAGCCAGTACGGTCCTGGGACAGGGAGCAATCAGCCCCAGCATTTT.

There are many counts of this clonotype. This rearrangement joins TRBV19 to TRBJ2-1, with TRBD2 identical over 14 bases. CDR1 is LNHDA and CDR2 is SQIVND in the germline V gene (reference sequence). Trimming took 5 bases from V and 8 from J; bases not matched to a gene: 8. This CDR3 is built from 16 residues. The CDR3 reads CASSPTTSGRADEQFF. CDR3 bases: TGTGCCAGTAGTCCCACGACTAGCGGGAGGGCGGATGAGCAGTTCTTC.

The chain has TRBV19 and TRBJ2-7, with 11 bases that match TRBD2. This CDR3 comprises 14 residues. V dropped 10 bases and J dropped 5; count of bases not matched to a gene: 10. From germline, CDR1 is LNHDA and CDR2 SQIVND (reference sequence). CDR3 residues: CATKGVAGGHEQYF. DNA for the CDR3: TGTGCCACCAAGGGGGTAGCGGGAGGGCACGAGCAGTACTTC.

The CDR3 protein is CASTPGLTGELFF. Here the CDR3 DNA reads TGTGCCAGCACCCCCGGTCTTACCGGGGAGCTGTTTTTT. The chain links TRBV6-2 or TRBV6-3 to TRBJ2-2; D gene unclear. Per the germline V gene, CDR1 is MNHEY and CDR2 is SVGEGT. Trimming cost V 7 bases and J 5 bases, with 11 bases left between them. The CDR3 covers 13 residues.

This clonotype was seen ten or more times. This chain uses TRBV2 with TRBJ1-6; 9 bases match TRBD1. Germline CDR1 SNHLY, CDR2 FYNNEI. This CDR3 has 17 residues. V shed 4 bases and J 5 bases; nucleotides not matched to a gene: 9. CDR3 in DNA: TGTGCCAGCAGTGTTGGAAGGGACAGGGCGCATAATTCACCCCTCCACTTT. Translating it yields CASSVGRDRAHNSPLHF.

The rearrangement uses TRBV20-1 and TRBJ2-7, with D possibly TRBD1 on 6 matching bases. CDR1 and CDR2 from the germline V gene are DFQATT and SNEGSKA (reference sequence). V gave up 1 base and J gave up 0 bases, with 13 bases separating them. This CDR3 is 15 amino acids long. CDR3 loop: CSARGLRGGSYEQYF. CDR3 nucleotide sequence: TGCAGTGCTAGAGGTCTTCGAGGGGGCTCCTACGAGCAGTACTTC.